A selection of T cell receptor beta chains follows, all from one sample in a study of T cell changes during pregnancy in multiple sclerosis. Generated by immunoSEQ multiplex PCR, the TCRdb table keeps only in-frame clones and is missing some. This sample carries 40,000 or so clones, roughly 92% of them seen once, and the ten largest clones take roughly 1.2%. The sequencing used peripheral blood, collected before pregnancy. The source of these receptors is a female donor with multiple sclerosis, enrolled in a pregnancy study. Each CDR3 is given without its conserved first and last residue. Each record gives: J gene, V gene, CDR3 length, CDR3 protein.

TRBJ2-7	TRBV6-5	12	ASKTPGQSYEQY
TRBJ1-3	TRBV29-1	11	SVRPGSGNTIY
TRBJ1-2	TRBV19	13	ASSLPGQGNYGYT
TRBJ2-2	TRBV6-5	12	ASSYRGQTGELF
TRBJ2-7	TRBV6-5	12	ASIVSQGAGEQY
TRBJ2-5	TRBV7-7	14	ASSLGLTGLQETQY
TRBJ2-7	TRBV28	11	ASSRAGDPRQY
TRBJ2-3	TRBV5-1	12	ASSVGVLTDTQY
TRBJ1-1	TRBV4-1	12	ASSQPSGNTEAF
TRBJ2-1	TRBV19	11	ASSTGVDNEQF
TRBJ2-3	TRBV13	13	ASSLVVSGRDTQY
TRBJ1-5	TRBV25-1	12	ASSDSLVNQPQH
TRBJ2-3	TRBV18	12	ASSLTSIQDTQY
TRBJ1-1	TRBV5-6	14	ASSRNGDRGSTEAF
TRBJ1-4	TRBV5-1	14	ASSLLGGVGDEKLF
TRBJ1-5	TRBV27	11	ASAGYSNQPQH
TRBJ2-1	TRBV5-1	16	ASSERLAGRVTNNEQF
TRBJ2-1	TRBV29-1	11	SVGTGGYNEQF
TRBJ2-1	TRBV19	12	ASSIESGYNEQF
TRBJ2-1	TRBV7-2	13	ASSFAEFVGNEQF
TRBJ1-2	TRBV19	13	ASLGQSYSNYGYT
TRBJ2-7	TRBV2	11	ASSVNSAYEQY
TRBJ1-2	TRBV5-1	13	ASSLAEGVLDGYT
TRBJ2-5	TRBV7-2	14	ASSLAWGQGKETQY
TRBJ1-1	TRBV6-5	9	ASIMNTEAF
TRBJ1-5	TRBV10-3	12	AISEGGEAQPQH
TRBJ2-6	TRBV6-4	15	ASSDWTGGSGANVLT
TRBJ1-2	TRBV28	12	ASRQGQGAFGYT
TRBJ2-3	TRBV14	14	ASSVRDRVYGDTQY